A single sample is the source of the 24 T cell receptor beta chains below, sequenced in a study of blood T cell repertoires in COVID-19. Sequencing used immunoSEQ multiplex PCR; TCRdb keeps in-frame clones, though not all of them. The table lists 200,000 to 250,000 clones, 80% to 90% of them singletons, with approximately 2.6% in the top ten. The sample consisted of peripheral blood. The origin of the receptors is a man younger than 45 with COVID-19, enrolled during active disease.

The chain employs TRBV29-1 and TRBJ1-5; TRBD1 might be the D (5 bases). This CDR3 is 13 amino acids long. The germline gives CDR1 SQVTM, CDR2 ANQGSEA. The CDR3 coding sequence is TGCAGTGCATTTACAGGTAGCAATCAGCCCCAGCATTTT. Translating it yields CSAFTGSNQPQHF. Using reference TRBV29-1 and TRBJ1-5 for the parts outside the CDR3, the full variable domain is SAVISQKPSRDICQRGTSLTIQCQVDSQVTMMFWYRQQPGQSLTLIATANQGSEATYESGFVIDKFPISRPNLTFSTLTVSNMSPEDSSIYLCSAFTGSNQPQHFGDGTRLSIL.

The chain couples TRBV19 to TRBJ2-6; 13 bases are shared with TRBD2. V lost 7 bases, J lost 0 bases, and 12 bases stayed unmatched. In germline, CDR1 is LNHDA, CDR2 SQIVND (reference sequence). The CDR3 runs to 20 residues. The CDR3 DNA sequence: TGTGCCAGTAAGATCGGGGAAACTAGCGGGAGGGCCTCTGGGGCCAACGTCCTGACTTTC. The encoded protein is CASKIGETSGRASGANVLTF.

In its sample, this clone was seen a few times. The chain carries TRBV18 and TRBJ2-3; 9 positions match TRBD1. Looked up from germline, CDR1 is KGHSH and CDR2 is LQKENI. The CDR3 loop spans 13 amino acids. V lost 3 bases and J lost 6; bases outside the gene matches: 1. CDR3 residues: CASSPDRGDTQYF. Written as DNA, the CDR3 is TGTGCCAGCTCACCGGACAGGGGTGATACGCAGTATTTT.

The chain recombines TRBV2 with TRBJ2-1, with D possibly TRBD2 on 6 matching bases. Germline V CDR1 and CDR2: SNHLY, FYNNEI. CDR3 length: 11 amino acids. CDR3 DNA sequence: TGTGCTTTCGGGGCGGGGAATGAGCAGTTCTTC. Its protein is CAFGAGNEQFF.

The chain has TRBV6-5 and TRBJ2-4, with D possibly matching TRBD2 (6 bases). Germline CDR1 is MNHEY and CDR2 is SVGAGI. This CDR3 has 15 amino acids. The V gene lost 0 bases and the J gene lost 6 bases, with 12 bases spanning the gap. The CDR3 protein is CASSYSGGGGNIQYF. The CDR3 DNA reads TGTGCCAGCAGTTACTCGGGGGGAGGTGGAAACATTCAGTACTTC.

CDR3 residues: CASSLVGPNTGELFF. CDR3 coding DNA: TGTGCCAGCAGCTTAGTGGGGCCGAACACCGGGGAGCTGTTTTTT. The chain combines TRBV7-2 with TRBJ2-2, with TRBD1 as a possible D gene (5 bases). Between the trimmed V and J ends, which lost 1 base and 0 bases, there was a span of 6 bases. Germline V gives CDR1 SGHTA, CDR2 FQGNSA. CDR3 length: 15 amino acids. The whole variable domain, filled in from reference TRBV7-2 and TRBJ2-2, reads GAGVSQSPSNKVTEKGKDVELRCDPISGHTALYWYRQSLGQGLEFLIYFQGNSAPDKSGLPSDRFSAERTGGSVSTLTIQRTQQEDSAVYLCASSLVGPNTGELFFGEGSRLTVL.

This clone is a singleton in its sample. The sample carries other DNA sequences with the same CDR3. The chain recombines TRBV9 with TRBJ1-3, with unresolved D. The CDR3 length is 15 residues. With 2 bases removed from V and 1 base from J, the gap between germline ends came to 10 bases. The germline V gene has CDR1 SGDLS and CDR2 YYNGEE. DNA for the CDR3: TGTGCCAGCAGCGTCGCGGGATTATCTGGAAACACCATATATTTT. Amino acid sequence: CASSVAGLSGNTIYF.

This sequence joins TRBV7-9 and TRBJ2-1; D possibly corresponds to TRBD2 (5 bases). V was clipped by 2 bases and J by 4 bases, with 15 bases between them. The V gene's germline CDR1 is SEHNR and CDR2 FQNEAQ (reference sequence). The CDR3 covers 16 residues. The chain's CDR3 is CASSLLGIARYNEQFF. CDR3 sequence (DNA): TGTGCCAGCAGCTTATTGGGGATAGCGAGATACAATGAGCAGTTCTTC.

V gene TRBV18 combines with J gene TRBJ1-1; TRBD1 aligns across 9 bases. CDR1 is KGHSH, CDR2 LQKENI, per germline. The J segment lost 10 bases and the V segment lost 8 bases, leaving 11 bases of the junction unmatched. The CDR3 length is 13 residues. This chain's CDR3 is CASTITGGRRAFF. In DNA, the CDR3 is TGTGCCAGCACCATAACAGGGGGCAGAAGAGCTTTCTTT.

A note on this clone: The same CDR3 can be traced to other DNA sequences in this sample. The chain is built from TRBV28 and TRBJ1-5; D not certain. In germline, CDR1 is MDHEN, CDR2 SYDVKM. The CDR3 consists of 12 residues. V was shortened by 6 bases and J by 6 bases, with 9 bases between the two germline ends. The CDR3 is CASSPSGQPQHF. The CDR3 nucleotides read TGTGCCAGCAGCCCGTCGGGTCAGCCCCAGCATTTT.

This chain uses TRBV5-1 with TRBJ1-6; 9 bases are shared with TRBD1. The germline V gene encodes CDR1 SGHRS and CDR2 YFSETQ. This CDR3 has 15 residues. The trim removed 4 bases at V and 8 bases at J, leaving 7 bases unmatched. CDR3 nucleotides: TGCGCCAGCAGCGGGGGACAGGGTGTAGATTCACCCCTCCACTTT. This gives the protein CASSGGQGVDSPLHF. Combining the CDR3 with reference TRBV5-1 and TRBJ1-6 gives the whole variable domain KAGVTQTPRYLIKTRGQQVTLSCSPISGHRSVSWYQQTPGQGLQFLFEYFSETQRNKGNFPGRFSGRQFSNSRSEMNVSTLELGDSALYLCASSGGQGVDSPLHFGNGTRLTVT.

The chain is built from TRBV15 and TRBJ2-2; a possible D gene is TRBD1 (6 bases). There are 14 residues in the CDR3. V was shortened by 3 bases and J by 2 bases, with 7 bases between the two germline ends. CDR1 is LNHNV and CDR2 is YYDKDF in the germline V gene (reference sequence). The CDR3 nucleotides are TGTGCCACCAGCAGGGGGGCTAACACCGGGGAGCTGTTTTTT. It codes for CATSRGANTGELFF.

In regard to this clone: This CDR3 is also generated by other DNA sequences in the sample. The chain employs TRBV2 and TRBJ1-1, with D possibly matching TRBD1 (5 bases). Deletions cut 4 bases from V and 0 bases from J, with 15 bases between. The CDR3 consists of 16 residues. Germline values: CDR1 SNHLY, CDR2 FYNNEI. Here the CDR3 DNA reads TGTGCCAGCAGTGGATCCGATCGGGGGTTGAACACTGAAGCTTTCTTT. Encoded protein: CASSGSDRGLNTEAFF.

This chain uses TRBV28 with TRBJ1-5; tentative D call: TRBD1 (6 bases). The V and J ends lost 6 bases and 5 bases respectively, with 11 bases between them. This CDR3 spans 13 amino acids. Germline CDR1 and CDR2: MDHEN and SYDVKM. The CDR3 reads CASSSTGYQPQHF. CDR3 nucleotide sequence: TGTGCCAGCAGCTCCACAGGGTATCAGCCCCAGCATTTT.

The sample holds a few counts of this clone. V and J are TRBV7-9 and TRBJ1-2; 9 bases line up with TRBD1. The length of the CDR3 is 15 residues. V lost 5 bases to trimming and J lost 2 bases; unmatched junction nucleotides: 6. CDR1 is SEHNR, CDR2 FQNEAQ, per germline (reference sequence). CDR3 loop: CASSGAGTGNYGYTF. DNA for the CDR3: TGTGCCAGCAGCGGCGCCGGGACAGGGAACTATGGCTACACCTTC.

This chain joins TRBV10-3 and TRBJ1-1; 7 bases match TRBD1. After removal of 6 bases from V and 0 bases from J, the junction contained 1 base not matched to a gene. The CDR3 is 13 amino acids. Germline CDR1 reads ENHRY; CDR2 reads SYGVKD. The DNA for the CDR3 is TGTGCCATCAGACAGGGGATGAACACTGAAGCTTTCTTT. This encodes CAIRQGMNTEAFF.

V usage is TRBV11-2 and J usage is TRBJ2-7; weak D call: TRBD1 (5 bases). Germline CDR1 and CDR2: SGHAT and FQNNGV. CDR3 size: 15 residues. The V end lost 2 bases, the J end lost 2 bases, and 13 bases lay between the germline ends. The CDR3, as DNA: TGTGCCAGCAGCTTAATTGGTACAGGTACCTACGAGCAGTACTTC. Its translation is CASSLIGTGTYEQYF.

This CDR3 is CASSAVSTPRSYEQYF. The CDR3 nucleotides read TGTGCCAGTAGTGCGGTCTCGACTCCCCGGTCCTACGAGCAGTACTTC. The V gene is TRBV19, the J gene TRBJ2-7; no clear D. Per the germline V gene, CDR1 is LNHDA and CDR2 is SQIVND (reference sequence). V gave up 5 bases and J gave up 1 base, with 18 bases separating them. The CDR3 totals 16 residues.

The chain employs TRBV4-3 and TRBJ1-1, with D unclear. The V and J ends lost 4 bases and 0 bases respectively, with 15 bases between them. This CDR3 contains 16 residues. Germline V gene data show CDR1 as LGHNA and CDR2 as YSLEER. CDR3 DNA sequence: TGCGCCAGCAGCCGACTGGGAGGGCTAGTGAACACTGAAGCTTTCTTT. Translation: CASSRLGGLVNTEAFF.

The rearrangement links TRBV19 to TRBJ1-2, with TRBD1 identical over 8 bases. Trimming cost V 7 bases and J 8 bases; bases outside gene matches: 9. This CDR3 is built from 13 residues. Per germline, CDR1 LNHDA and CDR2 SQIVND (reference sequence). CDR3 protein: CASNQDRGGGYTF. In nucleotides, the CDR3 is TGTGCCAGTAACCAAGACAGGGGCGGCGGCTACACCTTC.

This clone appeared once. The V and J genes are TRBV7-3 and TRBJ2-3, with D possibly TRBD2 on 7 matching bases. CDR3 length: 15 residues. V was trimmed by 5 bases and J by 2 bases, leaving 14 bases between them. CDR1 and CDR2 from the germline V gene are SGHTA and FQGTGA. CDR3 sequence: CASSPWGGFTDTQYF. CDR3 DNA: TGTGCCAGCAGCCCCTGGGGGGGCTTCACAGATACGCAGTATTTT.

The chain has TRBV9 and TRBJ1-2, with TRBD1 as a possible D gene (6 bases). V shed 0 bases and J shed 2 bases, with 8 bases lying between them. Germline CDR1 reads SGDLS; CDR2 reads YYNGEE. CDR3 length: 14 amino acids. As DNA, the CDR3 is TGTGCCAGCAGCGTAGGCAGGGGAAACTATGGCTACACCTTC. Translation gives CASSVGRGNYGYTF.

Here the CDR3 reads CASSPGLLNEQFF. In nucleotides, the CDR3 is TGTGCCAGCAGCCCTGGACTCCTTAATGAGCAGTTCTTC. The V gene is TRBV3-1 (or the pseudogene TRBV3-2), the J gene TRBJ2-1, with a weak D call TRBD2 (5 bases). The CDR3 runs to 13 residues. Germline values: CDR1 LGHDT, CDR2 YNNKEL (reference sequence). Trimming removed 4 bases from V and 7 bases from J, with 11 bases in between.

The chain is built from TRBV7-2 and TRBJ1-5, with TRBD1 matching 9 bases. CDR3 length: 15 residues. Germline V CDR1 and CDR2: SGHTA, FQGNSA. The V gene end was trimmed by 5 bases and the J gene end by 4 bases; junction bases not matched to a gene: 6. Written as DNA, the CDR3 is TGTGCCAGCAGCCCCGGGACAGGGACTAATCAGCCCCAGCATTTT. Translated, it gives CASSPGTGTNQPQHF.